This T cell receptor (beta chain) was identified during a study of cytomegalovirus exposure and HLA in healthy donors. The study, taken as a whole, reports: DRB1 had the most TCR associations and HLA-C the fewest, a later analysis found, with rates varying by HLA locus.

Points on this clone: Its antigen is undetermined.

60 Vbeta and 13 Jbeta primers were used in PCR. This table comes from immunoSEQ multiplex PCR, and its TCRdb copy is limited to in-frame clones, with some not included. The repertoire holds 190,000 or so clones, with approximately 85% as singletons. The sample comprised PBMCs. This TCR was recovered from a woman in her forties or fifties in good health and CMV-seropositive.

The CDR3 bases are TGTGCCAGAAGCGGACGAAAACAGGGGAGGAACAATCAGCCCCAGCATTTT. Translating it yields CARSGRKQGRNNQPQHF. This sequence joins TRBV5-3 and TRBJ1-5; TRBD1 aligns across 7 bases. TRBV5-3 is annotated as an ORF whose role is uncertain. The CDR3 runs to 17 residues. With V trimmed by 4 bases and J by 3 bases, 13 bases remained unmatched.